This is a list of T cell receptor beta chains from one sample in a study of patients and donors after allogeneic stem cell transplantation. TCRdb reprocessed the RT-PCR reads with MiXCR, giving one entry per CDR3 protein. The data hold 1,500 to 2,000 distinct CDR3 sequences, with more than 3% observed a single time. The sample taken for sequencing was blood, either unsorted or a sorted T cell fraction (not recorded which). All receptors come from a human donor who was either an allogeneic HSCT recipient or a stem cell or donor lymphocyte infusion donor (not recorded which). It is not recorded whose cells these are; they may come from a transplant donor. The conserved cysteine and the conserved F or W are not part of the CDR3 here.

j_call v_call cdr3_aa
TRBJ2-3 TRBV7-2 ASSPTLKNADTQY
TRBJ1-4 TRBV5-1 ASSWDNEKLF
TRBJ2-7 TRBV7-9 ASSRTDEQY
TRBJ2-1 TRBV5-6 ASSPRVDSNEQF
TRBJ2-3 TRBV5-6 ASSIRDTQY
TRBJ1-5 TRBV7-9 ASSYGQPGQPQH
TRBJ2-7 TRBV9 ASSVIYEQY
TRBJ2-6 TRBV29-1 SVAASGANVLT
TRBJ2-1 TRBV5-1 ASSLGTRYNEQF
TRBJ1-4 TRBV23-1 ASSQLRKLF
TRBJ2-7 TRBV19 ASRQGYEQY
TRBJ1-1 TRBV12-3/TRBV12-4 ASSLAFRANTEAF